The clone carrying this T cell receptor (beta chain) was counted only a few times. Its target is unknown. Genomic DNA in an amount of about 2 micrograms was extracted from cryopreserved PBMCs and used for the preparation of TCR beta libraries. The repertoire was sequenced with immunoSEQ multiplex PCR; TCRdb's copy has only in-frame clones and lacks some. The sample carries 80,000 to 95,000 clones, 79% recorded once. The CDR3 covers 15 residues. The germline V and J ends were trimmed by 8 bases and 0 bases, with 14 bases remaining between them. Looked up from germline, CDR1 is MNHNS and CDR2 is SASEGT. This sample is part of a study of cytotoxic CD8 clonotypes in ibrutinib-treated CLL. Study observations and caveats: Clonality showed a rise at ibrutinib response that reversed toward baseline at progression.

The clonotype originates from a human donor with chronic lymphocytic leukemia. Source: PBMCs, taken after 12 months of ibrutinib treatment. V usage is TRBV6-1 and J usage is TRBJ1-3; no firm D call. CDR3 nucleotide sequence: TGTGCCAGCGGGGAACCGGCCCTCTCTGGAAACACCATATATTTT. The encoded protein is CASGEPALSGNTIYF.